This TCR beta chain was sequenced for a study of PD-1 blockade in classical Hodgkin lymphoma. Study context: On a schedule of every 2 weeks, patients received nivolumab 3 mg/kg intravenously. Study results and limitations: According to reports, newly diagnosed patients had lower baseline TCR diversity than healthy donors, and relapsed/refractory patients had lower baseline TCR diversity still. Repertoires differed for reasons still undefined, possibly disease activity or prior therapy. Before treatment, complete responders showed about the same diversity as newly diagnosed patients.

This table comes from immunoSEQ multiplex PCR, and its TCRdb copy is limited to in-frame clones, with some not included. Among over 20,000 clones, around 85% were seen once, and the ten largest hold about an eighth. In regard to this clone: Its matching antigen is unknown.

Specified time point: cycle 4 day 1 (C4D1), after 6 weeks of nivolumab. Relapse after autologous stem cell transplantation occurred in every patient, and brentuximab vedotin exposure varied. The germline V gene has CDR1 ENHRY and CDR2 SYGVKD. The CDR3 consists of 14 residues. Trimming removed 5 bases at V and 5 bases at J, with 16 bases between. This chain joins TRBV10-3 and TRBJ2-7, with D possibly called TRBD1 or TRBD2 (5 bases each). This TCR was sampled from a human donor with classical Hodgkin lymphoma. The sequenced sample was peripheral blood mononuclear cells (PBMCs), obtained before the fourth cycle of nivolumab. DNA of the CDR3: TGTGCCATCAGTAGAGGGGTTCATTTGGACGAGCAGTACTTC. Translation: CAISRGVHLDEQYF.